Below, 27 T cell receptor beta chains from the same sample are listed, as sequenced in a study of early T cells in non-severe SARS-CoV-2 infection. TCRdb itself ran the 5' RACE reads through MiXCR, one entry per CDR3 protein. The data hold tens of thousands of distinct CDR3 sequences, with less than 4.5% observed a single time. Specimen: whole blood. The receptors were sampled from an adult who was a healthcare worker with PCR-confirmed SARS-CoV-2 infection or an uninfected control (not recorded which).

In this sample, this clonotype turned up many times. The junction differs from germline at one of its ends, possibly a read error. The rearrangement joins TRBV11-3 to TRBJ2-5, with 9 positions matching TRBD1. The CDR3 totals 12 residues. Germline loops: CDR1 SGHNT, CDR2 YENEEA. This CDR3 reads CASSTGQGTLSF. The CDR3 bases are TGTGCCAGCAGCACCGGACAGGGGACCCTGAGTTTC.

This clonotype has at least ten counts. The chain employs TRBV4-2 and TRBJ2-7, with D possibly being TRBD1 or TRBD2 (6 bases each). This CDR3 has 16 residues. V lost 3 bases, J lost 2 bases, and 17 bases lay in between. The germline gives CDR1 LGHNA, CDR2 YNFKEQ. The CDR3 DNA is TGTGCCAGCAGCCACCAGGGGCCAGGGAGGACCTACGAGCAGTACTTC. Translated, it gives CASSHQGPGRTYEQYF.

This clonotype was seen repeatedly, ten times or more. The chain uses TRBV4-3 and TRBJ2-1; D perhaps matches TRBD2 (6 bases). Trimming cost V 4 bases and J 0 bases, with 10 bases left between them. The germline CDR1 and CDR2 sequences are LGHNA and YSLEER. CDR3 length: 15 amino acids. The CDR3 region has the DNA TGCGCCAGCAGCCCGGGGGTTAGCTCCTACAATGAGCAGTTCTTC. It encodes CASSPGVSSYNEQFF.

This clonotype turned up a few times. This sequence joins TRBV12-2 and TRBJ2-1. TRBV12-2 counts as a pseudogene. This CDR3 region has 14 residues. The CDR3 is CASRQPHQNNEQFF. The CDR3 DNA follows: TGTGCAAGTCGCCAACCTCACCAAAACAATGAGCAGTTCTTC.

This clonotype is medium-sized in the sample. This rearrangement joins TRBV9 to TRBJ1-1; possibly TRBD1 for D (5 bases). CDR1 and CDR2 from the germline V gene are SGDLS and YYNGEE. V lost 3 bases, J lost 1 base, and 16 bases lay in between. The CDR3 length is 16 residues. The CDR3 loop reads CASSANSRGENTEAFF. The CDR3 DNA reads TGTGCCAGCAGCGCCAACTCAAGAGGGGAGAACACTGAAGCTTTCTTT.

This clonotype came up many times. V and J are TRBV5-1 and TRBJ1-3; the D is unclear. V lost 7 bases and J lost 1, with 9 bases in between. Per germline, CDR1 SGHRS and CDR2 YFSETQ. The CDR3 consists of 13 residues. CDR3 sequence: CASSPGSGNTIYF. The DNA for the CDR3 is TGCGCCAGCTCGCCTGGATCTGGAAACACCATATATTTT.

This clonotype was seen only a few times. The V and J genes are TRBV28 and TRBJ1-5; TRBD1 matches 8 bases. Trimming removed 5 bases from V and 7 bases from J; junction bases left unmatched: 7. This CDR3 contains 14 residues. Germline V lookup: CDR1 MDHEN, CDR2 SYDVKM. CDR3 sequence reads: CASSAGQGGQPQHF. CDR3 bases: TGTGCCAGCAGTGCTGGACAGGGAGGGCAGCCCCAGCATTTT.

This clonotype has ten or more counts. V and J are TRBV6-5 and TRBJ1-2; TRBD1 agrees at 8 bases. Unmatched junction bases numbered 10, after V lost 6 bases and J lost 7 bases. CDR3 size: 14 residues. Germline lookup yields CDR1 MNHEY and CDR2 SVGAGI. CDR3 protein: CASSSGQGESGYTF. DNA of the CDR3: TGTGCCAGCAGCTCCGGACAGGGAGAGAGTGGCTACACCTTC.

DNA of the CDR3: TGCGCCAGCAGTGTTACCCCACAGGTATCCGGGGAGCTGTTTTTT. Protein sequence: CASSVTPQVSGELFF. This chain uses TRBV10-2 with TRBJ2-2, with TRBD1 as a possible D gene (5 bases). CDR3 length: 15 residues. V was trimmed by 4 bases and J by 6 bases, leaving 15 bases between them. Germline CDR1 is WSHSY and CDR2 is SAAADI.

The table lists this clonotype with many counts. The gene calls are TRBV6-5 and TRBJ2-7; tentatively, D is TRBD1 (6 bases). The CDR3 has 14 residues. V lost 1 base, J lost 2 bases, and 9 bases lay in between. CDR1 is MNHEY, CDR2 SVGAGI, per germline. CDR3 loop: CASSYYGQTYEQYF. CDR3 DNA sequence: TGTGCCAGCAGTTACTACGGACAGACCTACGAGCAGTACTTC.

This clonotype was observed many times. The chain uses TRBV7-9 and TRBJ2-7; tentatively, D is TRBD1 or TRBD2 (5 bases each). The CDR3 spans 12 residues. Looked up from germline, CDR1 is SEHNR and CDR2 is FQNEAQ (reference sequence). Trimming shortened V by 5 bases and J by 3 bases, and 8 bases separated the two germline ends. The CDR3 region has the DNA TGTGCCAGCAGCCGGGACGGCTACGAGCAGTACTTC. Protein sequence: CASSRDGYEQYF.

This clonotype has ten or more counts. The chain combines TRBV7-6 with TRBJ1-2, with TRBD1 as a possible D gene (5 bases). Per the germline V gene, CDR1 is SGHVS and CDR2 is FNYEAQ. Trimming stripped 5 bases from V and 4 bases from J, with 17 bases between. CDR3 length equals 15 residues. CDR3: CASSPGTPLSYGYTF. CDR3 DNA: TGTGCCAGCAGCCCCGGGACCCCCCTTAGCTATGGCTACACCTTC.

This clonotype was recorded many times. This chain connects TRBV20-1 to TRBJ2-1, with D possibly being TRBD1 (6 bases). Trimming took 6 bases from V and 0 from J, leaving 12 bases between them. Germline V gives CDR1 DFQATT, CDR2 SNEGSKA (reference sequence). This CDR3 has 14 residues. The CDR3 loop is CSARDISSYNEQFF. CDR3 in DNA: TGCAGTGCCAGGGACATCAGCTCCTACAATGAGCAGTTCTTC.

This clonotype appeared many times. The J gene is TRBJ2-3, the V gene TRBV7-9; D is uncertain. Germline CDR1 and CDR2: SEHNR and FQNEAQ (reference sequence). Between the trimmed V and J ends, which lost 5 bases and 0 bases, there was a span of 6 bases. The CDR3 sequence is 13 residues long. CDR3 sequence: CASSPKSTDTQYF. In nucleotides, the CDR3 is TGTGCCAGCAGCCCAAAGAGCACAGATACGCAGTATTTT.

Many counts were recorded for this clonotype. The genes are TRBV11-2 and TRBJ2-5; no clear D. The germline V and J ends were trimmed by 4 bases and 2 bases, with 14 bases remaining between them. CDR1 and CDR2 from the germline V gene are SGHAT and FQNNGV. CDR3 length: 15 amino acids. The CDR3: CASSSKTGLQETQYF. The CDR3 DNA reads TGTGCCAGCAGCTCCAAGACGGGCCTTCAAGAGACCCAGTACTTC.

This clonotype ranks as medium-sized. V gene TRBV20-1 combines with J gene TRBJ2-7; 10 bases match TRBD1. This CDR3 comprises 13 residues. The ends lost 6 bases at V and 4 bases at J; junction bases unmatched: 6. Germline values: CDR1 DFQATT, CDR2 SNEGSKA (reference sequence). CDR3: CSAGTGAIYEQYF. Written as DNA, the CDR3 is TGCAGTGCAGGGACAGGGGCCATATACGAGCAGTACTTC.

This clonotype was seen ten or more times. At one of its ends the junction is not consistent with the germline gene, which may arise from a read error. This sequence joins TRBV18 and TRBJ1-1; D is ambiguous. Germline-derived CDR1 and CDR2 are KGHSH and LQKENI. There are 14 residues in the CDR3. This CDR3 is CASSPPMGNAEAFF. Here the CDR3 DNA reads TGTGCCAGCTCACCACCGATGGGGAACGCTGAAGCTTTCTTT. The whole variable domain, filled in from reference TRBV18 and TRBJ1-1, reads NAGVMQNPRHLVRRRGQEARLRCSPMKGHSHVYWYRQLPEEGLKFMVYLQKENIIDESGMPKERFSAEFPKEGPSILRIQQVVRGDSAAYFCASSPPMGNAEAFFGQGTRLTVV.

This clonotype was picked up many times. The chain recombines TRBV28 with TRBJ2-5; D is unresolved. This CDR3 comprises 11 residues. CDR1 is MDHEN, CDR2 SYDVKM, per germline. V was clipped by 2 bases and J by 4 bases, with 2 bases between them. The CDR3 here is CASSLRETQYF. The DNA of the CDR3 is TGTGCCAGCAGTTTACGAGAGACCCAGTACTTC. The variable domain in full, completed from reference TRBV28 and TRBJ2-5, reads DVKVTQSSRYLVKRTGEKVFLECVQDMDHENMFWYRQDPGLGLRLIYFSYDVKMKEKGDIPEGYSVSREKKERFSLILESASTNQTSMYLCASSLRETQYFGPGTRLLVL.

At least ten counts were recorded for this clonotype. The chain combines TRBV18 with TRBJ1-1; no clear D gene. CDR3 length equals 15 residues. Trimming shortened V by 6 bases and J by 0 bases, and 14 bases separated the two germline ends. From germline, CDR1 is KGHSH and CDR2 LQKENI. The CDR3 protein is CASSPRWTMNTEAFF. CDR3 DNA: TGTGCCAGCTCTCCGAGGTGGACCATGAACACTGAAGCTTTCTTT.

Ten or more counts support this clonotype. The rearrangement uses TRBV4-1 and TRBJ1-1; 9 nucleotides match TRBD1. The CDR3 has 15 amino acids. V lost 2 bases and J lost 6; bases outside the gene matches: 7. CDR1 and CDR2 (germline): MGHRA, YSYEKL. The CDR3 sequence: CASSQRTGADAEAFF. The CDR3 DNA sequence: TGCGCCAGCAGCCAACGGACAGGGGCGGATGCTGAAGCTTTCTTT.

This clonotype was recorded many times. The chain is built from TRBV20-1 and TRBJ2-2; the D gene is possibly TRBD2 (5 bases). Trimming pared 7 bases from V and 3 bases from J, leaving 9 bases between. Germline V gives CDR1 DFQATT, CDR2 SNEGSKA (reference sequence). The CDR3 is made up of 12 amino acids. CDR3 coding DNA: TGCAGTGTAGAGGGTTACACCGGGGAGCTGTTTTTT. Translated, it gives CSVEGYTGELFF.

This clonotype was counted at least ten times. This chain uses TRBV6-2 or TRBV6-3 with TRBJ1-5; 7 nucleotides line up with TRBD1. V gave up 6 bases and J gave up 7 bases; unmatched junction bases: 18. The length of the CDR3 is 17 residues. Germline CDR1 reads MNHEY; CDR2 reads SVGEGT. As DNA, the CDR3 is TGTGCCAGCAGCGACCCTTTTGGACAGGCGGATGGCCAGCCCCAGCATTTT. As protein: CASSDPFGQADGQPQHF.

This clonotype was seen many times. The rearrangement links TRBV7-7 to TRBJ2-7, with 8 nucleotides matching TRBD2. Germline V CDR1 and CDR2: SSHAT, FNYEAQ (reference sequence). V was clipped by 2 bases and J by 7 bases; unmatched bases: 4. This CDR3 has 13 amino acids. The CDR3 DNA reads as TGTGCCAGCAGCTTATCTGTAGCGGGGGAGCAGTACTTC. Its translation is CASSLSVAGEQYF.

This clonotype was seen ten or more times. V gene TRBV28 combines with J gene TRBJ2-7; 8 nucleotides match TRBD2. The V and J ends lost 4 bases and 0 bases, in that order; junction bases with no gene match: 5. The CDR3 totals 15 residues. Germline V gene data show CDR1 as MDHEN and CDR2 as SYDVKM. CDR3 DNA: TGTGCCAGCAGTTCCAGCGGGGGCCCCTCCTACGAGCAGTACTTC. Protein: CASSSSGGPSYEQYF.

Ten or more counts support this clonotype. The chain employs TRBV6-2 or TRBV6-3 and TRBJ1-1, with a tentative D call TRBD1 (5 bases). Germline loops: CDR1 MNHEY, CDR2 SVGEGT. The V and J ends lost 1 base and 9 bases respectively, with 9 bases between them. The CDR3 is 12 residues long. The CDR3 nucleotides are TGTGCCAGCAGTTACTGGGAGGGGAAAGCTTTCTTT. Its protein is CASSYWEGKAFF.

This clonotype was counted many times. The chain links TRBV3-1 to TRBJ1-5, with unresolved D. The CDR3 is 15 residues long. Germline loops: CDR1 LGHDT, CDR2 YNNKEL (reference sequence). Trimming cost V 1 base and J 2 bases, with 9 bases left between them. The CDR3 bases are TGTGCCAGCAGCCAAGGGGCGGAGCGCAATCAGCCCCAGCATTTT. Translation gives CASSQGAERNQPQHF.

The table lists this clonotype with a few counts. The V call is TRBV12-3 or TRBV12-4, the J call TRBJ2-1; D might be TRBD1 or TRBD2, each matching 6 bases. The V gene lost 0 bases and the J gene lost 9 bases, with 9 bases spanning the gap. The CDR3 is 13 amino acids. CDR3 in amino acids: CASSLAGGPEQFF. The CDR3 region has the DNA TGTGCCAGCAGTTTAGCGGGGGGCCCTGAGCAGTTCTTC.